This T cell receptor beta chain was captured by sequencing in a study of T cell clonality in common variable immunodeficiency. TCRdb's copy holds only in-frame clones and misses some; the assay was immunoSEQ multiplex PCR. The sample holds roughly 79,000 clones, and no clone turns up only once. Study conclusions and caveats: Fewer deletions and N-nucleotide insertions were reportedly seen in common variable immunodeficiency TCR beta sequences. Patient heterogeneity in the CVID cohort limited correlations between repertoire features and clinical complications. CVID subjects showed higher TCRbeta clonality than healthy controls.

The CDR3 totals 14 residues. The V gene's germline CDR1 is ENHRY and CDR2 SYGVKD. V was pared by 1 base and J by 1 base, with 8 bases between. The table lists this clone with a few counts. Its specificity is unknown. The observed sequence ends 3 residues before the CDR3 terminus, with the missing tail filled in from the germline J gene. The receptor's source is a person aged 18-70 years in good health. The chain links TRBV10-3 to TRBJ2-7, with D possibly being TRBD1 (6 bases). Sequencing was performed on peripheral blood mononuclear cells. CDR3 region: CAISEYGQSYEQYF. Partial CDR3 DNA: TGTGCCATCAGTGAGTACGGACAGTCCTACGAG.